The sample holds a few counts of the clone carrying this T cell receptor (beta chain). Germline V CDR1 and CDR2: MDHEN, SYDVKM. The CDR3 is made up of 11 amino acids. The germline V and J ends were trimmed by 5 bases and 9 bases, with 8 bases remaining between them. This sample stems from a study of blood T cells in healthy people across ages. The authors ran a second PCR of roughly 6 to 12 cycles using a sample-barcoded 5' primer and a J-beta primer mix. TCRdb re-analysed the 5' RACE reads in MiXCR, keeping a single row per CDR3 protein. The sample yields 600,000 to 1,000,000 distinct CDR3 sequences, around a quarter seen once. These same records also appear under a second study, on T cells of mothers and their children.

The receptor's source is a boy aged 10-17 years in good health. J is TRBJ2-1 and V is TRBV28; no clear D. Input material: blood. The DNA for the CDR3 is TGTGCCAGCAGTCGGGCATCTGAGCAGTTCTTC. This encodes CASSRASEQFF.